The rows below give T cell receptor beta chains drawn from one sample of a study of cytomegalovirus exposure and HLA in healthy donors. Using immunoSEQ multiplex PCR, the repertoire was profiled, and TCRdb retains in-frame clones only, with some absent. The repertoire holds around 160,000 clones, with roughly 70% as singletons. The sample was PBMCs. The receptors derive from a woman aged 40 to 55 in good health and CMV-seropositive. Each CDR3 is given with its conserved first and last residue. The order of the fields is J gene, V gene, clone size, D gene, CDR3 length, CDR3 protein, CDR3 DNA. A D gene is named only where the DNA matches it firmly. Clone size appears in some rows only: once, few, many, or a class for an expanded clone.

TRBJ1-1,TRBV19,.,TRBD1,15,CASSTQGAVKTEAFF,TGTGCCAGTAGTACACAGGGGGCCGTGAAAACTGAAGCTTTCTTT
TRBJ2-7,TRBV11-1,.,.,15,CASSITSGRGYEQYF,TGTGCCAGCAGCATTACTAGCGGCAGGGGGTACGAGCAGTACTTC
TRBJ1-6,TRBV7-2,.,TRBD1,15,CASSPSDRANSPLHF,TGTGCCAGCAGCCCAAGCGACAGGGCCAATTCACCCCTCCACTTT
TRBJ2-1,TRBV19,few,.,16,CASKAVAASSYNEQFF,TGTGCCAGTAAAGCTGTCGCGGCTAGCTCCTACAATGAGCAGTTCTTC
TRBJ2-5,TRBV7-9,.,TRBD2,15,CASNPTSGGVETQYF,TGTGCCAGCAACCCGACTAGCGGGGGGGTGGAGACCCAGTACTTC
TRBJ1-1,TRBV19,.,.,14,CATGRPGLGTEAFF,TGTGCCACCGGTAGACCGGGGTTGGGCACTGAAGCTTTCTTT
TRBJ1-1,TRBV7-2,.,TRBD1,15,CASSAMLQGHTEAFF,TGTGCCAGCAGCGCAATGTTACAGGGGCATACTGAAGCTTTCTTT
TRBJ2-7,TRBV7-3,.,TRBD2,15,CASSLDGLAAYEQYF,TGTGCCAGCAGCTTGGATGGGCTAGCGGCGTACGAGCAGTACTTC
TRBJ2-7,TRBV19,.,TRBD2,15,CASSIASGGAYEQYF,TGTGCCAGTAGTATAGCTAGCGGGGGAGCCTACGAGCAGTACTTC
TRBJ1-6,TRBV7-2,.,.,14,CASSLAGWNSPLHF,TGTGCCAGCAGCTTAGCCGGGTGGAATTCACCCCTCCACTTT
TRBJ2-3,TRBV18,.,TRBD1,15,CASSPMTGVLDTQYF,TGTGCCAGCTCACCTATGACAGGGGTGTTAGATACGCAGTATTTT
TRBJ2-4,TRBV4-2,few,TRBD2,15,CASSQVTSGQNIQYF,TGTGCCAGCAGCCAGGTTACTAGCGGTCAAAACATTCAGTACTTC
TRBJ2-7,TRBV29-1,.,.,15,CSVEEFGTSSYEQYF,TGCAGCGTTGAAGAATTTGGGACATCATCCTACGAGCAGTACTTC
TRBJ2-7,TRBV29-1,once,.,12,CSVADRYYEQYF,TGCAGCGTTGCTGACAGATACTACGAGCAGTACTTC
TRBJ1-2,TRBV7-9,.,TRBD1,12,CSSSYDREGYPF,TGTTCCAGCAGCTACGACAGGGAAGGCTACCCCTTC
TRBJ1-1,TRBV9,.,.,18,CASSVGVSEGTGNTEAFF,TGTGCCAGCAGCGTAGGGGTATCGGAGGGCACGGGGAACACTGAAGCTTTCTTT
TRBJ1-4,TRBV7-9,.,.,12,CSSSLGREKLFF,TGTTCCAGCAGCCTCGGTCGGGAAAAACTGTTTTTT
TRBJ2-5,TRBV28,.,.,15,CASSPPSGGPETQYF,TGTGCCAGCAGTCCCCCCAGCGGAGGGCCGGAGACCCAGTACTTC
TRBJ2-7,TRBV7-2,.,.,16,CASSLVNRRGSYEQYF,TGTGCCAGCAGCTTAGTGAACCGCAGGGGTAGTTACGAGCAGTACTTC
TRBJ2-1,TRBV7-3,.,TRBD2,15,CASSPTSGTYNEQFF,TGTGCCAGCAGCCCGACTAGCGGGACCTACAATGAGCAGTTCTTC
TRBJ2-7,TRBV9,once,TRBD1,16,CASSVEEDRDHYEQYF,TGTGCCAGCAGCGTAGAGGAGGACAGGGATCACTACGAGCAGTACTTC
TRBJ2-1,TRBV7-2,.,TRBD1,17,CASSSNARTGGAGEQFF,TGTGCCAGCAGCTCGAACGCCCGGACAGGGGGAGCGGGTGAGCAGTTCTTC
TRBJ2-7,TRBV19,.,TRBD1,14,CASSEQGTSYEQYF,TGTGCCAGTAGTGAACAGGGGACATCCTACGAGCAGTACTTC
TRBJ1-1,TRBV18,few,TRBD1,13,CASSPQGDTEAFF,TGTGCCAGCTCACCTCAGGGGGACACTGAAGCTTTCTTT
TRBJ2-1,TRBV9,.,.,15,CASSPAGGGYNEQFF,TGTGCCAGCAGCCCCGCGGGTGGTGGGTACAATGAGCAGTTCTTC
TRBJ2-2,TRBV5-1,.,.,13,CASTPEGTGELFF,TGCGCCAGTACCCCGGAGGGTACCGGGGAGCTGTTTTTT
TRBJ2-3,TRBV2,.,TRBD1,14,CASSVTGWTDTQYF,TGTGCCAGCAGTGTGACAGGGTGGACAGATACGCAGTATTTT
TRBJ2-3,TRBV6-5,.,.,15,CASSQPGELTDTQYF,TGTGCCAGCAGTCAACCGGGAGAACTCACAGATACGCAGTATTTT
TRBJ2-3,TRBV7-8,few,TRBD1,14,CASSSDRVTDTQYF,TGTGCCAGCAGCTCAGACAGGGTCACAGATACGCAGTATTTT
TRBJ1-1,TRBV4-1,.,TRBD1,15,CASSLVQGANTEAFF,TGCGCCAGCAGCCTTGTACAGGGGGCGAACACTGAAGCTTTCTTT
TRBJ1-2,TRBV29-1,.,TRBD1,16,CSVEGVPGQLNYGYTF,TGCAGCGTTGAAGGCGTCCCGGGACAGCTTAACTATGGCTACACCTTC
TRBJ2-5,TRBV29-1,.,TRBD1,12,CSVRQGQETQYF,TGCAGCGTTCGACAGGGCCAAGAGACCCAGTACTTC
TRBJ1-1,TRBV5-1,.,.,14,CASSLSTGSTEAFF,TGCGCCAGCAGCTTGTCTACAGGGAGCACTGAAGCTTTCTTT
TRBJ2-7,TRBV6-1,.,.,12,CASSYRSYEQYF,TGTGCCAGCAGTTATCGGTCCTACGAGCAGTACTTC
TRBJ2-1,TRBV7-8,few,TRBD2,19,CASSSSDSIWAGEYNEQFF,TGTGCCAGCAGCTCAAGTGACTCTATTTGGGCGGGAGAGTACAATGAGCAGTTCTTC
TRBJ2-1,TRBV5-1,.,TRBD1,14,CASSPDDRGHEQFF,TGCGCCAGCAGCCCGGATGACAGGGGGCACGAGCAGTTCTTC
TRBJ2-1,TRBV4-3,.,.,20,CASSQDRIIGRLTEANEQFF,TGCGCCAGCAGCCAAGATCGAATTATTGGCCGCTTGACAGAGGCTAATGAGCAGTTCTTC
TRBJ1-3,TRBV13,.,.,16,CASSYVPDSSGNTIYF,TGTGCCAGCAGCTACGTTCCGGACAGCTCTGGAAACACCATATATTTT
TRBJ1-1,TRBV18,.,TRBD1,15,CASSPYDTGGTEAFF,TGTGCCAGCTCACCATATGATACAGGGGGCACTGAAGCTTTCTTT
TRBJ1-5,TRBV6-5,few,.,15,CASSYSGHPNQPQHF,TGTGCCAGCAGTTACTCGGGACACCCCAATCAGCCCCAGCATTTT
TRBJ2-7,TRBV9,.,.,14,CASSVASQPYEQYF,TGTGCCAGCAGCGTAGCTTCACAGCCCTACGAGCAGTACTTC
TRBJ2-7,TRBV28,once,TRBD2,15,CASRGTSGSSYEQYF,TGTGCCAGCAGGGGGACTAGCGGGAGTTCTTACGAGCAGTACTTC
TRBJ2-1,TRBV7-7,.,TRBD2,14,CASSLAGTHNEQFF,TGTGCTAGCAGCTTAGCGGGGACTCACAATGAGCAGTTCTTC
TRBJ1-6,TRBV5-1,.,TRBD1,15,CASSMRQGYNSPLHF,TGCGCCAGCAGCATGAGACAGGGTTATAATTCACCCCTCCACTTT
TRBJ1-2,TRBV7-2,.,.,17,CASSLVGAGDPGYGYTF,TGTGCCAGCAGCTTAGTGGGGGCGGGGGACCCAGGCTATGGCTACACCTTC
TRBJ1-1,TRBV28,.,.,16,CASSLGGANGNTEAFF,TGTGCCAGCAGTTTAGGGGGGGCAAACGGGAACACTGAAGCTTTCTTT
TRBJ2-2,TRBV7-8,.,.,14,CASSLVRSAGELFF,TGTGCCAGCAGCTTAGTTAGGAGCGCCGGGGAGCTGTTTTTT
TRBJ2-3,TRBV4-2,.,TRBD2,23,CASSQDPALLAGAHQVFTDTQYF,TGTGCCAGCAGCCAAGACCCAGCCCTACTAGCGGGGGCCCACCAGGTGTTCACAGATACGCAGTATTTT
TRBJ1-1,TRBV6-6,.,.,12,CASSYSLGSAFF,TGTGCCAGCAGTTACTCGCTCGGGTCGGCTTTCTTT
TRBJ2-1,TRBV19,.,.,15,CASSILRDNGREQFF,TGTGCCAGTAGTATTCTCCGGGACAACGGTCGGGAGCAGTTCTTC
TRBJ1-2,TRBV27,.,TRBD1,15,CASGMRTGSNYGYTF,TGTGCCAGCGGTATGCGGACAGGATCTAACTATGGCTACACCTTC
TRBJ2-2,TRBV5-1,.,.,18,CASSLGQWDRSNTGGLFF,TGCGCCAGCAGCTTGGGGCAATGGGACAGAAGTAACACCGGGGGGCTGTTTTTT